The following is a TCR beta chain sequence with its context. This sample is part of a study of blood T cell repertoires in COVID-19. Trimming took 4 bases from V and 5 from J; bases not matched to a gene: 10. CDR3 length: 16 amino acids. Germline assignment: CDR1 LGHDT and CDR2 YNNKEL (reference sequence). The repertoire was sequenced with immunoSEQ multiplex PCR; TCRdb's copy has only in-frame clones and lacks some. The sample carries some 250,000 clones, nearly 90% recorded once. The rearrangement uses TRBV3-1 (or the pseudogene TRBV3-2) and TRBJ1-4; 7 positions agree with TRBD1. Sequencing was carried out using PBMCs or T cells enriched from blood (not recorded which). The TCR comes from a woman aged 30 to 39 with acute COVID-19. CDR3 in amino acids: CASSLRSTGSNEKLFF. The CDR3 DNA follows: TGTGCCAGCAGCCTCCGATCGACAGGGTCCAATGAAAAACTGTTTTTT.